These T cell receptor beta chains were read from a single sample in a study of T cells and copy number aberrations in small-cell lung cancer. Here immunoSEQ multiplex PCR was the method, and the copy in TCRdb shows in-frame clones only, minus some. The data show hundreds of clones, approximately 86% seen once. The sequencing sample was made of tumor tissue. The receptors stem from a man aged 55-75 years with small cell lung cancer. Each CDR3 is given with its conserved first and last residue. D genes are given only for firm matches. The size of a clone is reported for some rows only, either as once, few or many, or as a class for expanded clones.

DNA: TGTGCCACCAACCTCATCGGTCGTAGTGATGAGCAGTTCTTC
CDR3: CATNLIGRSDEQFF
size: .
V: TRBV6-5
D: .
J: TRBJ2-1

DNA: TGTGCCAGCAGCTTAGGCGTCAGCGAGCAGTACTTC
CDR3: CASSLGVSEQYF
size: .
V: TRBV7-9
D: .
J: TRBJ2-7

DNA: TGTGCCAGCAGCACCAGGGGGCCTCTCTCTGGAAACACCATATATTTT
CDR3: CASSTRGPLSGNTIYF
size: .
V: TRBV7-9
D: TRBD1
J: TRBJ1-3

DNA: TGTGCCAGCACGAGGGGGACTAGCGGGAGCGGGAGCACAGATACGCAGTATTTT
CDR3: CASTRGTSGSGSTDTQYF
size: once
V: TRBV18
D: TRBD2
J: TRBJ2-3

DNA: TGTGCCAGCAGCACCCTGGGGAGCTCCCAGGTGGGTACGCAGTATTTT
CDR3: CASSTLGSSQVGTQYF
size: .
V: TRBV7-8
D: .
J: TRBJ2-3

DNA: TGTGCCAGCACCCTTGGGCGGGAGGACCCTAACTCCTACAATGAGCAGTTCTTC
CDR3: CASTLGREDPNSYNEQFF
size: .
V: TRBV9
D: TRBD2
J: TRBJ2-1

DNA: TGCGCCAGCAGCCAAGGGCAGGGAGGTTATCAGCCCCAGCATTTT
CDR3: CASSQGQGGYQPQHF
size: .
V: TRBV4-1
D: .
J: TRBJ1-5

DNA: TGTGCCAGCAGCTTAGGGCAGGGGTTTCAGCCCCAGCATTTT
CDR3: CASSLGQGFQPQHF
size: .
V: TRBV7-6
D: .
J: TRBJ1-5

DNA: TGTGCCAGCAGTGAAGGGACTAGCGGCTACAATGAGCAGTTCTTC
CDR3: CASSEGTSGYNEQFF
size: .
V: TRBV2
D: TRBD2
J: TRBJ2-1

DNA: TGTGCCAGCAGTGAAGCAATAGGGCAGTACTACGAGCAGTACTTC
CDR3: CASSEAIGQYYEQYF
size: .
V: TRBV2
D: .
J: TRBJ2-7

DNA: TGTGCCAGCAGCGTAGCGTGGGAAGGGCCCACCGGGGAGCTGTTTTTT
CDR3: CASSVAWEGPTGELFF
size: .
V: TRBV9
D: .
J: TRBJ2-2

DNA: TGTGCCAGCAGTGAAGTACCGACAGGGGGTCAGCCCCAGCATTTT
CDR3: CASSEVPTGGQPQHF
size: .
V: TRBV6-1
D: TRBD1
J: TRBJ1-5

DNA: TGTGCCTTGATGGAGGGGGCTCTCTACAATGAGCAGTTCTTC
CDR3: CALMEGALYNEQFF
size: .
V: TRBV30
D: .
J: TRBJ2-1

DNA: TGCGCCAGCAGCCTACTTTACAGTAGCAATCAGCCCCAGCATTTT
CDR3: CASSLLYSSNQPQHF
size: .
V: TRBV4-1
D: .
J: TRBJ1-5

DNA: TGTGCCAGTCTAAAGCCGGGCCCCGGGAGGACCCAGTACTTC
CDR3: CASLKPGPGRTQYF
size: .
V: TRBV19
D: .
J: TRBJ2-5

DNA: TGCAGCGTTGACGGCGACAGGGGCGCAGATACGCAGTATTTT
CDR3: CSVDGDRGADTQYF
size: .
V: TRBV29-1
D: TRBD1
J: TRBJ2-3

DNA: TGTGCCAGCAGGCCGACGGGATACGAGCAGTACTTC
CDR3: CASRPTGYEQYF
size: .
V: TRBV28
D: .
J: TRBJ2-7

DNA: TGTGCCAGCAGCTTTGGGGGCCTTGAGCAGTTCTTC
CDR3: CASSFGGLEQFF
size: .
V: TRBV5-8
D: .
J: TRBJ2-1

DNA: TGCAGCCCCGGGACCTATGAGACCCAGTACTTC
CDR3: CSPGTYETQYF
size: .
V: TRBV29-1
D: .
J: TRBJ2-5

DNA: TGTGCCAGCAGCGTAGGGGTGGGAGGGCCGTACGAGCAGTACTTC
CDR3: CASSVGVGGPYEQYF
size: .
V: TRBV9
D: TRBD2
J: TRBJ2-7

DNA: TGTGCCAGCAGCGGAGGGGGAGGACAGGGAGTCAGCGAGCAGTACTTC
CDR3: CASSGGGGQGVSEQYF
size: once
V: TRBV5-4
D: TRBD1
J: TRBJ2-7

DNA: TGTGCCAGTAGTATCGGGACCGGCAGCAACATTCAGTACTTC
CDR3: CASSIGTGSNIQYF
size: .
V: TRBV19
D: .
J: TRBJ2-4

DNA: TGTGCCAGCAGCTTAACGGTGGGGTCCTCTGGAAACACCATATATTTT
CDR3: CASSLTVGSSGNTIYF
size: .
V: TRBV7-9
D: .
J: TRBJ1-3

DNA: TGTGCCAGCACCCCTACGGACAGAGAACTAGATGGCTACACCTTC
CDR3: CASTPTDRELDGYTF
size: .
V: TRBV7-9
D: .
J: TRBJ1-2

DNA: TGCGCCAGCACCCCGGCCTACCCGATGGGAAATGAGCAGTTCTTC
CDR3: CASTPAYPMGNEQFF
size: .
V: TRBV4-3
D: .
J: TRBJ2-1

DNA: TGTGCCAGCAGCGACAGGGGGGCAACAGATACGCAGTATTTT
CDR3: CASSDRGATDTQYF
size: .
V: TRBV2
D: TRBD1
J: TRBJ2-3

DNA: TGTGCCAGCAATCTATCGAACACTGAAGCTTTCTTT
CDR3: CASNLSNTEAFF
size: .
V: TRBV27
D: .
J: TRBJ1-1

DNA: TGTGCCAGCAGCCCCTATAGCAATCAGCCCCAGCATTTT
CDR3: CASSPYSNQPQHF
size: .
V: TRBV9
D: .
J: TRBJ1-5

DNA: TGTGCCAGCAGTTCCGGGACACCAGGGGAGACCCAGTACTTC
CDR3: CASSSGTPGETQYF
size: .
V: TRBV6-6
D: .
J: TRBJ2-5

DNA: TGTGCCAGCACCTCCGGGACTACAAAGCTAAATGAGCAGTTCTTC
CDR3: CASTSGTTKLNEQFF
size: .
V: TRBV19
D: TRBD2
J: TRBJ2-1

DNA: TGTGCCAGCGGGGGTGATTCGGTCCGGGGTTTTGGCTACACCTTC
CDR3: CASGGDSVRGFGYTF
size: .
V: TRBV2
D: .
J: TRBJ1-2

DNA: TGTGCCAGCAGCATAGGGTGGACAGATACGCAGTATTTT
CDR3: CASSIGWTDTQYF
size: .
V: TRBV2
D: .
J: TRBJ2-3

DNA: TGTGCCATCAGGGACAGGGATACCGGGGAGCTGTTTTTT
CDR3: CAIRDRDTGELFF
size: .
V: TRBV10-3
D: TRBD1
J: TRBJ2-2

DNA: TGTGCCAGCAGTGGAAGCCTCGGGGGCTACACCTTC
CDR3: CASSGSLGGYTF
size: .
V: TRBV2
D: .
J: TRBJ1-2

DNA: TGTGCCAGCAGCCCACCCGGCCAGGGGGCTAACGAGCAGTACTTC
CDR3: CASSPPGQGANEQYF
size: .
V: TRBV4-2
D: TRBD1
J: TRBJ2-7

DNA: TGTGCCAGCAGTCCTAGGACTAGCTCGGGCTACGAGCAGTACTTC
CDR3: CASSPRTSSGYEQYF
size: few
V: TRBV6-1
D: TRBD2
J: TRBJ2-7

DNA: TGTGCCTGGAGTCCCGATTTTAACGAGCAGTACTTC
CDR3: CAWSPDFNEQYF
size: few
V: TRBV30
D: .
J: TRBJ2-7

DNA: TGTGCCAGCAGTTTGGACTGGCAAAATGAAAAACTGTTTTTT
CDR3: CASSLDWQNEKLFF
size: .
V: TRBV6-5
D: .
J: TRBJ1-4

DNA: TGCGCCAGCAGCAAACTACAGGGGGCAGGCGGGGAGCTGTTTTTT
CDR3: CASSKLQGAGGELFF
size: .
V: TRBV5-1
D: TRBD1
J: TRBJ2-2